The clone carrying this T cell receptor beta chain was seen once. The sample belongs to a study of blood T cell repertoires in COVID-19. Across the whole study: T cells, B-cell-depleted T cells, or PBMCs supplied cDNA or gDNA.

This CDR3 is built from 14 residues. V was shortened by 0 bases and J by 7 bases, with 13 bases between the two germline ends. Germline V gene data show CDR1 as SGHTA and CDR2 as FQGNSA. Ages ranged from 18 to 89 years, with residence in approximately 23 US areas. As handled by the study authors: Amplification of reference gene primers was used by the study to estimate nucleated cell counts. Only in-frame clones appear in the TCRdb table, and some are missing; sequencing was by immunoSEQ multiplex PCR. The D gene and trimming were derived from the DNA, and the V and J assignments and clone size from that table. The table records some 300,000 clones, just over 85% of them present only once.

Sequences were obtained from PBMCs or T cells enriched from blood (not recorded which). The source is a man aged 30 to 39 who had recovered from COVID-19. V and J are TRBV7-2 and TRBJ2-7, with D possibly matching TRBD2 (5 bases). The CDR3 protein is CASSLARTSREQYF. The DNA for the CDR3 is TGTGCCAGCAGCTTAGCCCGGACTTCCAGGGAGCAGTACTTC.